A single sample is the source of the 17 T cell receptor beta chains below, sequenced in a study of cytomegalovirus exposure and HLA in healthy donors. Profiled with immunoSEQ multiplex PCR; TCRdb holds only in-frame clones, not every one. This table has 150,000 to 200,000 clones, 81% appearing once. The source material was PBMCs. The origin of the receptors is a woman under 40 in good health and CMV-seronegative.

V and J are TRBV29-1 and TRBJ1-1; the D gene is possibly TRBD1 (5 bases). Germline V gene sequence: CDR1 SQVTM, CDR2 ANQGSEA. This CDR3 has 15 residues. The V end was cut by 0 bases, the J end by 0 bases, with 11 bases between. Here the CDR3 DNA reads TGCAGCGTTGAAGACGGTGGACATATGAACACTGAAGCTTTCTTT. It yields the protein CSVEDGGHMNTEAFF.

The V gene is TRBV30, the J gene TRBJ1-1, with no clear D. Germline V gene lookup returns CDR1 GTSNPN and CDR2 SVGIG (reference sequence). V was clipped by 1 base and J by 0 bases, with 9 bases between them. The CDR3 runs 14 residues. The CDR3 reads CAWSGGVMNTEAFF. CDR3 DNA: TGTGCCTGGAGTGGCGGAGTTATGAACACTGAAGCTTTCTTT.

The genes are TRBV27 and TRBJ2-7; 10 positions match TRBD1. Germline CDR1 reads MNHEY; CDR2 reads SMNVEV (reference sequence). The V gene end was trimmed by 6 bases and the J gene end by 7 bases; junction bases not matched to a gene: 15. This CDR3 is built from 16 residues. Written as DNA, the CDR3 is TGTGCCAGCAGGGAGCCCCTCAGACAGGGGGCGTATGAGCAGTACTTC. It translates to CASREPLRQGAYEQYF.

This clone was seen once. The rearrangement links TRBV4-2 to TRBJ1-1; D is ambiguous. Trimming removed 4 bases from V and 3 bases from J, with 6 bases in between. The CDR3 consists of 12 residues. The germline V gene has CDR1 LGHNA and CDR2 YNFKEQ. Written as DNA, the CDR3 is TGTGCCAGCAGCCCCCGGGACACTGAAGCTTTCTTT. This codes for CASSPRDTEAFF.

This rearrangement joins TRBV9 to TRBJ2-5; 8 bases fit TRBD2. Trimming cost V 4 bases and J 5 bases; bases outside gene matches: 7. The CDR3 length is 14 residues. Germline V lookup: CDR1 SGDLS, CDR2 YYNGEE. CDR3 sequence: CASSPGGGSETQYF. CDR3 nucleotides: TGTGCCAGCAGCCCCGGGGGGGGCTCGGAGACCCAGTACTTC.

The J gene is TRBJ2-5, the V gene TRBV9; 13 positions match TRBD2. Trimming cost V 3 bases and J 5 bases; bases outside gene matches: 7. Germline V gene sequence: CDR1 SGDLS, CDR2 YYNGEE. The CDR3 length is 16 residues. DNA of the CDR3: TGTGCCAGCAGCGACCGACTAGCGGGGGGCACCGAGACCCAGTACTTC. It translates to CASSDRLAGGTETQYF.

The V call is TRBV6-6, the J call TRBJ2-7; no clear D gene. CDR3 length: 15 residues. The V and J ends lost 5 bases and 5 bases respectively, with 19 bases between them. Looked up from germline, CDR1 is MNHNY and CDR2 is SVGAGI (reference sequence). The DNA of the CDR3 is TGTGCCAGCAGTGTGGTTGGCGCGGATTTTAACGAGCAGTACTTC. Protein sequence: CASSVVGADFNEQYF.

The V and J genes are TRBV4-1 and TRBJ2-3; 9 nucleotides agree with TRBD1. Germline V gene data show CDR1 as MGHRA and CDR2 as YSYEKL. The CDR3 has 22 amino acids. V gave up 1 base and J gave up 0 bases; unmatched junction bases: 20. This chain's CDR3 is CASSQVGFTGTGSWVSTDTQYF. The CDR3 DNA reads as TGCGCCAGCAGCCAAGTTGGGTTTACCGGGACAGGGAGCTGGGTGAGCACAGATACGCAGTATTTT.

This chain connects TRBV5-1 to TRBJ2-7; 10 nucleotides align to TRBD2. This CDR3 spans 15 amino acids. Germline CDR1 SGHRS, CDR2 YFSETQ. V was clipped by 4 bases and J by 5 bases; unmatched bases: 9. The CDR3 is CASSPVAGGTHEQYF. CDR3 nucleotide sequence: TGCGCCAGCAGCCCCGTAGCGGGGGGTACCCACGAGCAGTACTTC.

The genes are TRBV6-1 and TRBJ1-2; the D gene is possibly TRBD1 (5 bases). The CDR3 has 12 residues. Between the trimmed V and J ends, which lost 3 bases and 7 bases, there was a span of 9 bases. Looked up from germline, CDR1 is MNHNS and CDR2 is SASEGT. The CDR3 is CASSDRVGGYTF. CDR3 bases: TGTGCCAGCAGTGACAGGGTGGGTGGCTACACCTTC.

The CDR3 nucleotides are TGTGCCAGCAGCCAGGGAGGAAAACTGTTTTTT. Protein product: CASSQGGKLFF. The rearrangement uses TRBV6-5 and TRBJ1-4, with TRBD1 as a possible D gene (5 bases). V lost 6 bases and J 10 bases, leaving 9 bases between the germline ends. CDR1 is MNHEY and CDR2 is SVGAGI in the germline V gene. The CDR3 runs to 11 residues.

V gene TRBV5-1 combines with J gene TRBJ2-7; D may be TRBD1 (6 bases). The V gene's germline CDR1 is SGHRS and CDR2 YFSETQ. This CDR3 has 13 residues. The V end lost 6 bases, the J end lost 2 bases, and 12 bases lay between the germline ends. CDR3 nucleotides: TGCGCCAGCAATGTGGGGGCGACCTACGAGCAGTACTTC. Residues: CASNVGATYEQYF.

The V call is TRBV18, the J call TRBJ1-2; D call uncertain. Germline V CDR1 and CDR2: KGHSH, LQKENI. Trimming took 3 bases from V and 7 from J, leaving 21 bases between them. This CDR3 region has 16 residues. The chain's CDR3 is CASSPRTPRGNGGYTF. CDR3 coding DNA: TGTGCCAGCTCACCGAGGACTCCGCGAGGTAATGGTGGCTACACCTTC. The full variable domain, in which reference TRBV18 and TRBJ1-2 provide the parts outside the CDR3, is NAGVMQNPRHLVRRRGQEARLRCSPMKGHSHVYWYRQLPEEGLKFMVYLQKENIIDESGMPKERFSAEFPKEGPSILRIQQVVRGDSAAYFCASSPRTPRGNGGYTFGSGTRLTVV.

This clone occurred a few times. The V and J genes are TRBV4-1 and TRBJ1-6; a weak D match, TRBD1 (5 bases). The CDR3 consists of 15 residues. V was trimmed by 2 bases and J by 8 bases, leaving 13 bases between them. Germline values: CDR1 MGHRA, CDR2 YSYEKL. The DNA for the CDR3 is TGCGCCAGCAGCCAAAGGACACAAGACGATTCACCCCTCCACTTT. Its translation: CASSQRTQDDSPLHF.

This clone turned up a few times. The genes are TRBV6-6 and TRBJ2-7; D may be TRBD1 (5 bases). With 8 bases removed from V and 6 bases from J, the gap between germline ends came to 17 bases. The V gene's germline CDR1 is MNHNY and CDR2 SVGAGI (reference sequence). The CDR3 has 13 residues. The CDR3 coding sequence is TGTGCCAGCTCACCCGGACATCAGGGCGAGCAGTACTTC. It yields the protein CASSPGHQGEQYF.

This clone was seen a single time. The gene calls are TRBV19 and TRBJ2-1; D is undetermined. CDR3 length: 13 residues. V lost 3 bases and J 5 bases, leaving 8 bases between the germline ends. Germline CDR1 LNHDA, CDR2 SQIVND (reference sequence). The CDR3 loop reads CASSMALHNEQFF. DNA for the CDR3: TGTGCCAGTAGTATGGCATTACACAATGAGCAGTTCTTC.

The chain combines TRBV6-5 with TRBJ1-5; D is perhaps TRBD1 (5 bases). This CDR3 spans 14 amino acids. V was pared by 2 bases and J by 7 bases, with 12 bases between. The germline CDR1 and CDR2 sequences are MNHEY and SVGAGI. The CDR3 DNA follows: TGTGCCAGCAGTTACGCACAGGTTGGGCAGCCCCAGCATTTT. Its translation is CASSYAQVGQPQHF.